What follows are 32 T cell receptor beta chains derived from one specimen sequenced in a study of OX40 agonist ivuxolimab in advanced cancers. Some clones are missing from TCRdb's copy, which holds only in-frame ones; the method was immunoSEQ multiplex PCR. The sample yields under 55,000 clones, over 65% seen once. The material was CD4+ or CD8+ T cells sorted from blood, obtained in a trial of the OX40 agonist ivuxolimab. These receptors were obtained from an adult with an advanced solid tumor such as melanoma, head and neck, liver or kidney cancer.

The chain recombines TRBV6-4 with TRBJ2-3; 7 bases fit TRBD1. The CDR3 has 13 amino acids. Germline CDR1 MRHNA, CDR2 SNTAGT. V was clipped by 6 bases and J by 4 bases; unmatched bases: 4. The CDR3 is CASRTGESDTQYF. The CDR3 coding sequence is TGTGCCAGCAGAACAGGGGAGTCAGATACGCAGTATTTT.

CDR3: CASSLSGRDYEQYF. The CDR3 bases are TGTGCCAGCTCCCTAAGCGGGAGGGACTACGAGCAGTACTTC. The chain employs TRBV11-2 and TRBJ2-7, with 10 bases lining up with TRBD2. Unmatched junction bases numbered 7, after V lost 8 bases and J lost 3 bases. The germline V gene has CDR1 SGHAT and CDR2 FQNNGV. This CDR3 contains 14 residues.

This sequence joins TRBV19 and TRBJ1-2, with D perhaps matching TRBD1 (5 bases). The V end lost 3 bases, the J end lost 5 bases, and 13 bases lay between the germline ends. CDR1 is LNHDA and CDR2 is SQIVND in the germline V gene (reference sequence). This CDR3 spans 14 amino acids. DNA of the CDR3: TGTGCCAGTAGTATCCTCGCAGGGTTGTATGGCTACACCTTC. It encodes CASSILAGLYGYTF.

The chain recombines TRBV7-8 with TRBJ1-1; no reliable D call. The CDR3 totals 11 residues. V lost 1 base and J 5 bases, leaving 2 bases between the germline ends. CDR1 SGHVS and CDR2 FQNEAQ come from the germline V gene. The CDR3 spells CASSLGTEAFF. In DNA form, the CDR3 reads TGTGCCAGCAGCTTAGGGACTGAAGCTTTCTTT. The full variable domain, in which reference TRBV7-8 and TRBJ1-1 provide the parts outside the CDR3, is GAGVSQSPRYKVAKRGQDVALRCDPISGHVSLFWYQQALGQGPEFLTYFQNEAQLDKSGLPSDRFFAERPEGSVSTLKIQRTQQEDSAVYLCASSLGTEAFFGQGTRLTVV.

V usage is TRBV19 and J usage is TRBJ1-5; D not resolved. Germline V gene data show CDR1 as LNHDA and CDR2 as SQIVND (reference sequence). Trimming removed 6 bases at V and 4 bases at J, with 10 bases between. CDR3 length: 13 residues. The CDR3, as DNA: TGTGCCAGTAGCTCCCGCGGGAATCAGCCCCAGCATTTT. It specifies CASSSRGNQPQHF.

The CDR3 sequence: CASSPRGLGEQYF. The CDR3 region has the DNA TGTGCCAGCAGTCCCAGGGGGCTAGGCGAGCAGTACTTC. The rearrangement joins TRBV6-5 to TRBJ2-7; 8 bases match TRBD1. This CDR3 is built from 13 residues. CDR1 and CDR2 (germline): MNHEY, SVGAGI. Trimming cost V 5 bases and J 6 bases; bases outside gene matches: 6.

The rearrangement uses TRBV4-1 and TRBJ2-7, with D tentatively TRBD1 (7 bases). There are 16 residues in the CDR3. The germline CDR1 and CDR2 sequences are MGHRA and YSYEKL. Trimming removed 2 bases at V and 0 bases at J, with 14 bases between. The DNA for the CDR3 is TGCGCCAGCAGCCAAAAGGAGGGGGCGAGCTCCTACGAGCAGTACTTC. Its translation: CASSQKEGASSYEQYF.

The sample holds one count of this clone. This chain connects TRBV7-2 to TRBJ2-2; D unclear. In germline, CDR1 is SGHTA, CDR2 FQGNSA. This CDR3 region has 16 residues. The ends were cut back, 2 bases at V and 0 bases at J, with 10 bases in the middle. CDR3: CASSLYYPPNTGELFF. The CDR3 DNA reads TGTGCCAGCAGCTTATACTATCCGCCGAACACCGGGGAGCTGTTTTTT.

The chain employs TRBV19 and TRBJ1-2; D might be TRBD1 (6 bases). The CDR3 length is 15 residues. The germline V and J ends were trimmed by 0 bases and 0 bases, with 8 bases remaining between them. From germline, CDR1 is LNHDA and CDR2 SQIVND (reference sequence). Here the CDR3 DNA reads TGTGCCAGTAGTATAGACGGACAGACTAACTATGGCTACACCTTC. It encodes CASSIDGQTNYGYTF.

The rearrangement links TRBV18 to TRBJ2-3; 11 bases agree with TRBD2. This CDR3 is 16 amino acids long. Trimming took 3 bases from V and 4 from J; bases not matched to a gene: 6. Germline V gene data show CDR1 as KGHSH and CDR2 as LQKENI. The CDR3 loop reads CASSPLAGGPSDTQYF. CDR3 DNA sequence: TGTGCCAGCTCACCCTTAGCGGGGGGGCCTTCAGATACGCAGTATTTT.

This sequence joins TRBV2 and TRBJ1-5; 10 nucleotides agree with TRBD1. Germline CDR1 reads SNHLY; CDR2 reads FYNNEI. The CDR3 extends over 15 amino acids. J lost 6 bases, V lost 5 bases, and 7 bases had no gene match. This CDR3 is CASSHDRGPSQPQHF. CDR3 sequence (DNA): TGTGCCAGCAGTCATGACAGGGGGCCCTCTCAGCCCCAGCATTTT.

V gene TRBV7-8 combines with J gene TRBJ1-6, with 8 bases matching TRBD1. Per the germline V gene, CDR1 is SGHVS and CDR2 is FQNEAQ. The CDR3 runs to 15 residues. After removal of 5 bases from V and 10 bases from J, the junction contained 10 bases not matched to a gene. The CDR3 spells CASSQFWTGKSPLHF. Written as DNA, the CDR3 is TGTGCCAGCAGCCAATTCTGGACAGGGAAGTCACCCCTCCACTTT.

The chain is built from TRBV4-2 and TRBJ2-7; 12 nucleotides match TRBD1. J lost 3 bases, V lost 0 bases, and 3 bases had no gene match. The CDR3 contains 16 residues. Germline V gene data show CDR1 as LGHNA and CDR2 as YNFKEQ. CDR3 region: CASSQDGTGGDYEQYF. The CDR3 DNA reads as TGTGCCAGCAGCCAAGATGGGACAGGGGGCGACTACGAGCAGTACTTC.

As regards this clone: Relative to the germline gene, one junction end is altered; a read error may explain this. V and J are TRBV4-1 and TRBJ2-5; either TRBD1 or TRBD2 may supply D (5 bases each). This CDR3 has 15 amino acids. Germline V lookup: CDR1 MGHRA, CDR2 YSYEKL. For the CDR3, the DNA is TGCGCCAGCAGCTCCCGGTTGGGGGACCAGGAGACCCAGTACTTC. Amino acids: CASSSRLGDQETQYF.

The V call is TRBV4-3, the J call TRBJ1-4; a weak D match, TRBD1 (6 bases). This CDR3 is built from 16 residues. Germline values: CDR1 LGHNA, CDR2 YSLEER. Trimming pared 3 bases from V and 0 bases from J, leaving 11 bases between. This chain's CDR3 is CASSQTDSATNEKLFF. Here the CDR3 DNA reads TGCGCCAGCAGCCAGACGGACAGCGCAACTAATGAAAAACTGTTTTTT.

The chain couples TRBV29-1 to TRBJ2-7, with D possibly being TRBD1 or TRBD2 (5 bases each). The CDR3 spans 11 residues. The V end lost 7 bases, the J end lost 5 bases, and 12 bases lay between the germline ends. CDR1 is SQVTM and CDR2 is ANQGSEA in the germline V gene. The CDR3 spells CSAMRGHEQYF. The CDR3, as DNA: TGCAGCGCCATGAGGGGCCACGAGCAGTACTTC.

Regarding this clone: An end of the junction does not agree with germline; a read error may underlie this. This chain uses TRBV7-7 with TRBJ2-2; no clear D gene. The CDR3 runs 15 residues. Per the germline V gene, CDR1 is SSHAT and CDR2 is FNYEAQ (reference sequence). The CDR3 spells CASSLIDSLTGELFF. The DNA of the CDR3 is TGTGCTAGCAGCTTAATAGATTCCCTCACCGGGGAGCTGTTTTTT.

The V gene is TRBV28, the J gene TRBJ2-5; D is uncertain. The CDR3 runs to 12 residues. The V gene lost 10 bases and the J gene lost 1 base, with 10 bases spanning the gap. From germline, CDR1 is MDHEN and CDR2 SYDVKM. The CDR3 DNA sequence: TGTGCCAACAAACACCTCCAAGAGACCCAGTACTTC. Translated: CANKHLQETQYF.

The V and J genes are TRBV5-6 and TRBJ1-1; D may be TRBD1 (5 bases). CDR3 length: 12 amino acids. Per the germline V gene, CDR1 is SGHDT and CDR2 is YYEEEE. Deletions cut 1 base from V and 11 bases from J, with 12 bases between. In DNA form, the CDR3 reads TGTGCCAGCAGCTTGCCAGGGCGGGAGGCTTTCTTT. This translates into CASSLPGREAFF.

This sequence joins TRBV7-4 and TRBJ1-5; D gene uncertain. Trimming left V 1 base short and J 9 bases short, with 10 bases between. From germline, CDR1 is SGHVT and CDR2 SQSDAQ. This CDR3 spans 13 amino acids. The CDR3 protein is CASSLGDSSPQHF. Here the CDR3 DNA reads TGTGCCAGCAGCTTAGGGGATTCCTCGCCCCAGCATTTT.

V gene TRBV7-9 combines with J gene TRBJ2-1; 8 bases line up with TRBD1. Germline CDR1 and CDR2: SEHNR and FQNEAQ (reference sequence). The CDR3 is made up of 12 amino acids. J lost 8 bases, V lost 5 bases, and 2 bases had no gene match. This CDR3 reads CASSPRGHEQFF. CDR3 nucleotide sequence: TGTGCCAGCAGCCCCAGGGGGCATGAGCAGTTCTTC.

This clone was counted only a few times. This chain uses TRBV6-1 with TRBJ1-1; D not resolved. This CDR3 is 14 amino acids long. Germline V lookup: CDR1 MNHNS, CDR2 SASEGT. V gave up 5 bases and J gave up 0 bases, with 10 bases separating them. CDR3 DNA: TGTGCCAGCAGTTCCGCGTACATGAACACTGAAGCTTTCTTT. This translates into CASSSAYMNTEAFF.

As concerns this clone: Here the CDR3 omits its conserved ending phenylalanine or tryptophan, so a read error is the likely source. It is unclear where the CDR3 begins or ends on the DNA, so no DNA is shown, and the CDR3 is as TCRdb lists it. The gene calls are TRBV14 and TRBJ1-1; the D call of TRBD1 is as the table states it, not checked on the DNA. Germline V gene lookup returns CDR1 SGHDN and CDR2 FVKESK. The CDR3 is made up of 14 amino acids, end residues included. The CDR3 here is CASSQEVLQGDTRR.

The genes are TRBV5-6 and TRBJ2-3; D perhaps matches TRBD2 (6 bases). The CDR3 has 14 amino acids. Germline V gene lookup returns CDR1 SGHDT and CDR2 YYEEEE. Trimming stripped 3 bases from V and 2 bases from J, with 10 bases between. The CDR3 sequence is CASSWDFPTDTQYF. CDR3 sequence (DNA): TGTGCCAGCAGCTGGGACTTTCCCACAGATACGCAGTATTTT.

V and J are TRBV14 and TRBJ2-1; 11 bases line up with TRBD1. Trimming cost V 4 bases and J 5 bases; bases outside gene matches: 10. The CDR3 is 17 amino acids. Germline CDR1 reads SGHDN; CDR2 reads FVKESK. The CDR3 loop reads CASSLLLGQGAHNEQFF. The CDR3 nucleotides read TGTGCCAGCAGCCTACTTCTCGGACAGGGGGCTCACAATGAGCAGTTCTTC.

V usage is TRBV11-2 and J usage is TRBJ2-7; D gene ambiguous. The CDR3 has 13 residues. Germline CDR1 is SGHAT and CDR2 is FQNNGV. The V gene lost 1 base and the J gene lost 1 base, with 5 bases spanning the gap. The DNA of the CDR3 is TGTGCCAGCAGCTTAGGGCAGTCCTACGAGCAGTACTTC. This gives the protein CASSLGQSYEQYF.

V gene TRBV28 combines with J gene TRBJ2-7; either TRBD1 or TRBD2 may fit D (5 bases each). CDR3 length: 11 residues. V lost 6 bases to trimming and J lost 3 bases, with 6 bases between them. Germline CDR1 is MDHEN and CDR2 is SYDVKM. The CDR3 DNA reads TGTGCCAGCAGGGGGGTCTACGAGCAGTACTTC. It encodes CASRGVYEQYF.

The genes are TRBV4-1 and TRBJ2-7; D possibly corresponds to TRBD1 (6 bases). Germline-derived CDR1 and CDR2 are MGHRA and YSYEKL. This CDR3 region has 15 residues. Trimming removed 2 bases at V and 1 base at J, with 12 bases between. The CDR3 DNA follows: TGCGCCAGCAGCCAATCTCAGGGGTTATCCTACGAGCAGTACTTC. Residues: CASSQSQGLSYEQYF.

V and J are TRBV5-1 and TRBJ1-6; no clear D. Germline lookup yields CDR1 SGHRS and CDR2 YFSETQ. The CDR3 runs to 15 residues. The V gene lost 5 bases and the J gene lost 2 bases, with 11 bases spanning the gap. CDR3 amino acids: CASSIEAAYNSPLHF. CDR3 sequence (DNA): TGCGCCAGCAGTATAGAGGCAGCCTATAATTCACCCCTCCACTTT. Using reference TRBV5-1 and TRBJ1-6 for the parts outside the CDR3, the full variable domain is KAGVTQTPRYLIKTRGQQVTLSCSPISGHRSVSWYQQTPGQGLQFLFEYFSETQRNKGNFPGRFSGRQFSNSRSEMNVSTLELGDSALYLCASSIEAAYNSPLHFGNGTRLTVT.

This chain connects TRBV7-9 to TRBJ1-5; D not resolved. From germline, CDR1 is SEHNR and CDR2 FQNEAQ (reference sequence). The CDR3 contains 13 residues. V lost 3 bases, J lost 1 base, and 4 bases lay in between. CDR3 coding DNA: TGTGCCAGCAGCTTTGGCAGCAATCAGCCCCAGCATTTT. This codes for CASSFGSNQPQHF.

The chain uses TRBV27 and TRBJ2-7, with a possible D match to TRBD2 (6 bases). The CDR3 consists of 15 residues. V lost 5 bases and J lost 3, with 17 bases in between. Germline V gene data show CDR1 as MNHEY and CDR2 as SMNVEV (reference sequence). CDR3 amino acids: CASSRPGTGVYEQYF. In DNA, the CDR3 is TGTGCCAGCAGTCGCCCTGGGACTGGAGTCTACGAGCAGTACTTC.

The chain employs TRBV23-1 and TRBJ1-5; 7 nucleotides line up with TRBD1. TRBV23-1 is an ORF; its function is uncertain. Trimming at V came to 4 bases and at J to 0 bases, leaving 15 bases not matched to a gene. The CDR3 runs 19 residues. CDR3 amino acids: CASSRGNRGGGFSNQPQHF. The CDR3 DNA reads TGCGCCAGCAGTCGCGGGAACAGGGGTGGAGGTTTTAGCAATCAGCCCCAGCATTTT.